This is a list of T cell receptor beta chains from one sample in a study of cytomegalovirus exposure and HLA in healthy donors. TCRdb keeps only in-frame clones here, not all; method: immunoSEQ multiplex PCR. In the table there are 100,000 to 130,000 clones, 77% of which are singletons. Sequencing was done on a sample of PBMCs. Receptor source: a male donor in good health and CMV-seronegative. The CDR3 runs from the conserved cysteine through the conserved F or W. The order of the fields is J gene, clone size, V gene, CDR3 protein. Clone sizes are given selectively: once, few, many, or a class where the clone is expanded.

TRBJ1-1 | - | TRBV27 | CASKPGQYTEAFF
TRBJ1-4 | - | TRBV5-1 | CASSLGHPADEKLFF
TRBJ2-2 | - | TRBV6-6 | CASSFSGTATGELFF
TRBJ1-2 | - | TRBV27 | CASSSTGRSYGYTF
TRBJ2-1 | - | TRBV21-1 | CASSGSVEPDADEQFF
TRBJ2-3 | few | TRBV7-8 | CASSLRDSRVTDTQYF
TRBJ2-2 | - | TRBV25-1 | CASSETRPGLAAGELFF
TRBJ2-7 | - | TRBV5-1 | CASSYWTSGTYEQYF
TRBJ2-4 | once | TRBV5-1 | CASSLVFDRSKNIQYF
TRBJ1-4 | once | TRBV30 | CASGGHKNEKLFF
TRBJ2-2 | - | TRBV7-7 | CASSARLAGVNTGELFF
TRBJ2-7 | - | TRBV5-4 | CASMTRGTAYEQYF
TRBJ1-1 | - | TRBV29-1 | CSVVPSLNTEAFF
TRBJ2-3 | - | TRBV9 | CASSPPPRDGWDTQYF
TRBJ2-1 | - | TRBV27 | CASSLTRLENEQFF
TRBJ1-5 | - | TRBV6-6 | CASSYSRDRNQPQHF
TRBJ2-7 | - | TRBV5-6 | CASSLQRLAGEQYF
TRBJ1-5 | once | TRBV19 | CASSIGQFNQPQHF
TRBJ2-7 | - | TRBV7-6 | CASSPTPTGGLSYEQYF
TRBJ2-7 | - | TRBV30 | CAVLAGTLSYEQYF
TRBJ2-1 | - | TRBV9 | CASSVGTSGINEQFF
TRBJ1-5 | few | TRBV7-9 | CASSPNTYNQPQHF
TRBJ2-7 | - | TRBV2 | CASRQREAQEQYF
TRBJ2-7 | - | TRBV7-6 | CASRVGSVGPSSYEQYF
TRBJ2-5 | - | TRBV29-1 | CSGQIGGGETQYF
TRBJ2-7 | - | TRBV27 | CASSSDRDAYEQYF
TRBJ2-7 | - | TRBV27 | CASSLSPDSSSYEQYF
TRBJ1-5 | few | TRBV7-2 | CASSLGQGFNQPQHF
TRBJ1-3 | - | TRBV7-8 | CASSFRESIGNTIYF
TRBJ2-7 | - | TRBV9 | CASSPRGQTYEQYF
TRBJ2-3 | - | TRBV6-5 | CASSYFASGSGDTQYF
TRBJ2-6 | - | TRBV27 | CASSLSFRTSGANVLTF
TRBJ2-6 | - | TRBV7-9 | CASSEGSGANVLTF
TRBJ1-4 | - | TRBV27 | CASSPTGGVWATNEKLFF
TRBJ1-1 | few | TRBV29-1 | CSVGQRHTEAFF
TRBJ1-4 | once | TRBV14 | CASSQGSGGSEKLFF
TRBJ2-7 | - | TRBV27 | CASSLDRVVGEQYF
TRBJ2-7 | - | TRBV7-9 | CASSLSTYEQYF
TRBJ2-7 | - | TRBV6-5 | CASRLAESYEQYF
TRBJ2-1 | - | TRBV30 | CAWGQYNEQFF
TRBJ2-7 | - | TRBV5-5 | CASSLYGSEAYEQYF
TRBJ1-2 | - | TRBV30 | CAWSLGTLCTF
TRBJ2-7 | - | TRBV4-1 | CASSLDRGYEQYF
TRBJ2-2 | - | TRBV7-2 | CASSVRGIAGTGELFF
TRBJ1-1 | - | TRBV27 | CASSFRANTEAFF
TRBJ1-1 | - | TRBV7-9 | CASSYRTSGEAFF
TRBJ2-1 | - | TRBV5-1 | CASSFGTSGRNEQFF
TRBJ2-2 | - | TRBV2 | CASNQGRGELFF